This record covers a single TCR beta chain. Its specificity is unknown. J lost 6 bases, V lost 0 bases, and 9 bases had no gene match. Germline-derived CDR1 and CDR2 are SGHDT and YYEEEE. The CDR3 spans 17 residues. This sample is drawn from a study of shared clonotypes between healthy human individuals. Overall study findings and caveats: Memory subsets generally showed smaller estimated richness than naive subsets did. Donors were few, which limited the genetic and exposure-history diversity represented. Clonotypes not shared had lower generation probabilities than those common to all four donors.

Only in-frame clones appear in the TCRdb table, and some are missing; sequencing was by immunoSEQ multiplex PCR. The sample has more than 2 million clones; 85% to 95% are singletons. The chain combines TRBV5-6 with TRBJ1-6, with 7 bases that match TRBD1. The receptor's source is a man aged 18 to 30 in good health. The specimen sequenced was naive CD4+ T cells sorted from blood. Regarding subset: CD45RA+ positively selected. CDR3 sequence (DNA): TGTGCCAGCAGCTTGGATTACCTCAACAGGGGTAATTCACCCCTCCACTTT. Translating gives CASSLDYLNRGNSPLHF.